This T cell receptor (beta chain) originates from a study of T cell responses to AZD1222 COVID-19 vaccine. Background on the study: Pooling was applied to second doses at about 4 or about 12 weeks.

Concerning this clone itself: Its antigen is unidentified.

Study-level results: Baseline serology detected seropositivity in only a handful of AZD1222 recipients. Vaccine-associated CD4 TCRs spanned spike, dominant at 160-218 and 743-854. Reports indicate that nearly half of spike-specific TCRs are directed at unmutated variant regions.

Here immunoSEQ multiplex PCR was the method, and the copy in TCRdb shows in-frame clones only, minus some. There are about 97,000 clones in the sample; nearly 90% occur only once, and approximately 2.8% lies in the top ten. The trim removed 1 base at V and 5 bases at J, leaving 4 bases unmatched. Germline lookup yields CDR1 SEHNR and CDR2 FQNEAQ (reference sequence). The CDR3 consists of 14 residues. This clonotype originated in an adult in good health. Material: peripheral blood, obtained on day 0 of AZD1222 vaccination. J is TRBJ1-1 and V is TRBV7-9, with 7 bases identical to TRBD1. Here the CDR3 reads CASSLGAGGTEAFF. Here the CDR3 DNA reads TGTGCCAGCAGCTTAGGGGCAGGGGGGACTGAAGCTTTCTTT.